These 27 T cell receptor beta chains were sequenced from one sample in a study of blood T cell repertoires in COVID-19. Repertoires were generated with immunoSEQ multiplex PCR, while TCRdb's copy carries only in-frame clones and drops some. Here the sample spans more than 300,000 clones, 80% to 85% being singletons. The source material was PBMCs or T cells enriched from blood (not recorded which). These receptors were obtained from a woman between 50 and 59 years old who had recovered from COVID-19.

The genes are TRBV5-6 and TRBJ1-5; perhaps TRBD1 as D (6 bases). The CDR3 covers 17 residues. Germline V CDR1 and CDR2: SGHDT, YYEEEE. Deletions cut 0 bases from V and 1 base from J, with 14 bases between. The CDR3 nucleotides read TGTGCCAGCAGCTTGGCCGTGGCAGGGGCGAGCAATCAGCCCCAGCATTTT. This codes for CASSLAVAGASNQPQHF.

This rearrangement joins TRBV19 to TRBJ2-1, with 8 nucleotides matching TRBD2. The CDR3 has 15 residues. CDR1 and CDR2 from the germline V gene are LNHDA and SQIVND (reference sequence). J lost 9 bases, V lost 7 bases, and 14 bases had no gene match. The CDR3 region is CASTLSPSGFTEQFF. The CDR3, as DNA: TGTGCCAGTACCCTGTCCCCTAGCGGGTTTACTGAGCAGTTCTTC. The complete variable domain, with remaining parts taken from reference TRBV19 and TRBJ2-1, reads DGGITQSPKYLFRKEGQNVTLSCEQNLNHDAMYWYRQDPGQGLRLIYYSQIVNDFQKGDIAEGYSVSREKKESFPLTVTSAQKNPTAFYLCASTLSPSGFTEQFFGPGTRLTVL.

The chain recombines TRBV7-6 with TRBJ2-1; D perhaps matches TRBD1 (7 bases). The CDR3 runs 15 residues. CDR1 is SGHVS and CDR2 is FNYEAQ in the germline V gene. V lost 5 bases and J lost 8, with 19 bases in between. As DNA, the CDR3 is TGTGCCAGCAGCCCTATCCGGCAGGGGGGCGATGAGCAGTTCTTC. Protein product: CASSPIRQGGDEQFF.

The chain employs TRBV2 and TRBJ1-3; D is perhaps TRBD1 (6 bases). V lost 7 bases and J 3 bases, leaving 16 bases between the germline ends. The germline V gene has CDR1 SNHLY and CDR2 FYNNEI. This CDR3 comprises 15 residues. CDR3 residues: CASMRGTIGGNTIYF. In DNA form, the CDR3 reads TGTGCCAGCATGAGGGGGACAATCGGTGGAAACACCATATATTTT.

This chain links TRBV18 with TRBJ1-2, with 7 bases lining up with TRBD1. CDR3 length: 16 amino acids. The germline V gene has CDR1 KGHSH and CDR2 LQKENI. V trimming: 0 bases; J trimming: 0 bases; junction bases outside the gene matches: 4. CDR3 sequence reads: CASSPPRTGPNYGYTF. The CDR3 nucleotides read TGTGCCAGCTCACCACCGCGGACAGGCCCTAACTATGGCTACACCTTC.

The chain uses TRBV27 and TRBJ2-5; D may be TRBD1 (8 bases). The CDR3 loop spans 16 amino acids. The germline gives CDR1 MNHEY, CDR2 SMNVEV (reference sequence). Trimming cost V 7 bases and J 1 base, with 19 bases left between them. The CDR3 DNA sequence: TGTGCCAGCAAACCACAGGGGGGGGCCATCCAAGAGACCCAGTACTTC. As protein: CASKPQGGAIQETQYF.

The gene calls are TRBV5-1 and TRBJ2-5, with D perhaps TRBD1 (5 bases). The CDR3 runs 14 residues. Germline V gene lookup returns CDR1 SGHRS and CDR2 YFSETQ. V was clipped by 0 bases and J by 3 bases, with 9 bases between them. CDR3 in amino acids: CASSLGQGKETQYF. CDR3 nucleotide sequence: TGCGCCAGCAGCTTGGGGCAGGGAAAAGAGACCCAGTACTTC.

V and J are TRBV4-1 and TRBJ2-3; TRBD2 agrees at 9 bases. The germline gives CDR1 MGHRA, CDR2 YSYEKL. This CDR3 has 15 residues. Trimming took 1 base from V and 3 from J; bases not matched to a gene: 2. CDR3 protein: CASSQGLAGTDTQYF. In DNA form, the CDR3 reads TGCGCCAGCAGCCAAGGGCTAGCGGGGACAGATACGCAGTATTTT.

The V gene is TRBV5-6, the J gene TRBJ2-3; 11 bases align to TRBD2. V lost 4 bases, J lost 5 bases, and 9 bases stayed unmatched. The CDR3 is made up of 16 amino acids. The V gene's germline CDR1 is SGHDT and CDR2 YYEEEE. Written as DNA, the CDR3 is TGTGCCAGCAGCCGTAGCGGGAGGGCCTCTCGAGATACGCAGTATTTT. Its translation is CASSRSGRASRDTQYF.

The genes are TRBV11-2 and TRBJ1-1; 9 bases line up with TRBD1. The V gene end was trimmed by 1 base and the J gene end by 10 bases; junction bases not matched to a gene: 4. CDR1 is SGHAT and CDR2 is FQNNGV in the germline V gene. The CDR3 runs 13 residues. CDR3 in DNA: TGTGCCAGCAGCTTAGGACAGGGGGGGAGAGCTTTCTTT. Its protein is CASSLGQGGRAFF. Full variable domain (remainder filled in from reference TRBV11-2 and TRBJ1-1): EAGVAQSPRYKIIEKRQSVAFWCNPISGHATLYWYQQILGQGPKLLIQFQNNGVVDDSQLPKDRFSAERLKGVDSTLKIQPAKLEDSAVYLCASSLGQGGRAFFGQGTRLTVV.

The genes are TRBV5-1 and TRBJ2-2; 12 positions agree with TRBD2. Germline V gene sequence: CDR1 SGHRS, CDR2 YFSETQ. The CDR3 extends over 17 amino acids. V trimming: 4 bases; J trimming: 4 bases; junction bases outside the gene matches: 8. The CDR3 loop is CASSTSLAGGSTGELFF. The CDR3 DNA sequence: TGCGCCAGCAGCACCTCACTAGCGGGAGGTAGCACCGGGGAGCTGTTTTTT.

CDR3 residues: CSVELNGNTEAFF. The CDR3 DNA sequence: TGCAGCGTTGAATTAAACGGTAACACTGAAGCTTTCTTT. The rearrangement links TRBV29-1 to TRBJ1-1; D remains ambiguous. Germline-derived CDR1 and CDR2 are SQVTM and ANQGSEA. The CDR3 runs to 13 residues. Trimming stripped 2 bases from V and 2 bases from J, with 9 bases between.

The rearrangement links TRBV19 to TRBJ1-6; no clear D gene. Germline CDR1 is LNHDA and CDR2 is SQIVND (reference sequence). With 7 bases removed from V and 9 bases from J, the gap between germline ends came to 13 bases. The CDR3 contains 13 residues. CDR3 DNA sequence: TGTGCCAGTACGTCCCAGGCTGGTTCACCCCTCCACTTT. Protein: CASTSQAGSPLHF.

This CDR3 reads CASSQDQGHLNTEAFF. The CDR3 nucleotides are TGTGCCAGCAGCCAAGATCAGGGACACTTGAACACTGAAGCTTTCTTT. The chain couples TRBV14 to TRBJ1-1; maybe TRBD1 (6 bases). Germline CDR1 reads SGHDN; CDR2 reads FVKESK. With 0 bases removed from V and 0 bases from J, the gap between germline ends came to 11 bases. The CDR3 is 16 residues long. The full variable domain, with the rest looked up from reference TRBV14 and TRBJ1-1, is EAGVTQFPSHSVIEKGQTVTLRCDPISGHDNLYWYRRVMGKEIKFLLHFVKESKQDESGMPNNRFLAERTGGTYSTLKVQPAELEDSGVYFCASSQDQGHLNTEAFFGQGTRLTVV.

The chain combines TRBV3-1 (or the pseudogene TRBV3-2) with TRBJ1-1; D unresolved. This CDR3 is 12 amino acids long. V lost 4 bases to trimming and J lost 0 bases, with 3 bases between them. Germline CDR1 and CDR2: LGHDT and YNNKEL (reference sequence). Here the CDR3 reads CASSRLNTEAFF. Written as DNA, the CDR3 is TGTGCCAGCAGCCGGCTGAACACTGAAGCTTTCTTT.

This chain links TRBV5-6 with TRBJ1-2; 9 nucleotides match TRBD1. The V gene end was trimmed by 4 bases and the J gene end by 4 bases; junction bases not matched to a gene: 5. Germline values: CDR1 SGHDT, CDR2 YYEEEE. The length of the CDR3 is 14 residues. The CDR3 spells CASSPDRGGYGYTF. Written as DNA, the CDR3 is TGTGCCAGCAGCCCTGACAGGGGGGGCTATGGCTACACCTTC.

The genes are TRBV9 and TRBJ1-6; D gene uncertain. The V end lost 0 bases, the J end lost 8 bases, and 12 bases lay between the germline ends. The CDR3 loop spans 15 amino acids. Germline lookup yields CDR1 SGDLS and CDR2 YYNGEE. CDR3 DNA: TGTGCCAGCAGCGTAGACCCTAGGTTGGATTCACCCCTCCACTTT. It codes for CASSVDPRLDSPLHF.

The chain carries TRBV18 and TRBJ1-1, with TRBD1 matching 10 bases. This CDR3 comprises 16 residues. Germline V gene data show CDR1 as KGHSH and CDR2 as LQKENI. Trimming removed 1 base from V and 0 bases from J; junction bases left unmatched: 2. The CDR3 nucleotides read TGTGCCAGCTCACCACGGGGACAGGGGATGAACACTGAAGCTTTCTTT. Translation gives CASSPRGQGMNTEAFF.

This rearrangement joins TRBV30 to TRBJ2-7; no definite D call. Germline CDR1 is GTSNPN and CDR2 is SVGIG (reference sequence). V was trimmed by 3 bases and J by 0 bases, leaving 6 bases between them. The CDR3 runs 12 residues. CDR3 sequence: CAWRTNSYEQYF. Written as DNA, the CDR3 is TGTGCCTGGAGGACAAACTCCTACGAGCAGTACTTC.

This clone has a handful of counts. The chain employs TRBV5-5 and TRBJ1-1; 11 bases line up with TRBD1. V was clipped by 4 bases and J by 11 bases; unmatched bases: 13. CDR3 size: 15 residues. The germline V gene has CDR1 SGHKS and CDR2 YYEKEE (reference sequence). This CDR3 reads CASSVRGTGGEGAFF. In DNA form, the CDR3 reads TGTGCCAGCAGCGTACGCGGGACAGGGGGTGAGGGCGCTTTCTTT.

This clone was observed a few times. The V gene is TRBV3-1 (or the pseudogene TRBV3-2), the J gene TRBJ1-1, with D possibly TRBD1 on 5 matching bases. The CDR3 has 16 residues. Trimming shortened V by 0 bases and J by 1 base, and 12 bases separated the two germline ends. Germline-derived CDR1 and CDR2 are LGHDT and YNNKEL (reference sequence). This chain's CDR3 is CASSQDHWGPNTEAFF. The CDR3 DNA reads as TGTGCCAGCAGCCAAGATCATTGGGGCCCGAACACTGAAGCTTTCTTT.

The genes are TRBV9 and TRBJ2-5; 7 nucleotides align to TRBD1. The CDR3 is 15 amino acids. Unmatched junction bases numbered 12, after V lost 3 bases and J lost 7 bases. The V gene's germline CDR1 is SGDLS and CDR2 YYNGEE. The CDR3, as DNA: TGTGCCAGCAGCGACCTCTTAGGACAGGCGGCGACCCAGTACTTC. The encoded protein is CASSDLLGQAATQYF.

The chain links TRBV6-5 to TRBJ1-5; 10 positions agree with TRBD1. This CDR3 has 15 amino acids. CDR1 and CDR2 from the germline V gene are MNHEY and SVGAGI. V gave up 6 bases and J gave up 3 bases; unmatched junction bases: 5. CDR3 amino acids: CASRLDRGNNQPQHF. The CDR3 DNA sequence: TGTGCCAGCAGACTGGACAGGGGGAACAATCAGCCCCAGCATTTT.

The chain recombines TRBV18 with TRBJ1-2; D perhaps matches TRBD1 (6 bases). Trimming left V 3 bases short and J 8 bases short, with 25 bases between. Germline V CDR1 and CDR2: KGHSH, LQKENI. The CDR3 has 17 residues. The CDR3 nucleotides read TGTGCCAGCTCACCGTTGAGTCAGGGGATACATCCGGGGGGCTACACCTTC. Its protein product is CASSPLSQGIHPGGYTF.

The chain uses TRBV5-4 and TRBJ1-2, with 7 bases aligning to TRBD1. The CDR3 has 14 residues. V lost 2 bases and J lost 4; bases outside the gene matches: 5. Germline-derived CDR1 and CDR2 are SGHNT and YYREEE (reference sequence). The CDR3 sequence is CASSFGQVGYGYTF. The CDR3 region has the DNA TGTGCCAGCAGCTTCGGACAGGTTGGCTATGGCTACACCTTC. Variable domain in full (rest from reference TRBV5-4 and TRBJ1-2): ETGVTQSPTHLIKTRGQQVTLRCSSQSGHNTVSWYQQALGQGPQFIFQYYREEENGRGNFPPRFSGLQFPNYSSELNVNALELDDSALYLCASSFGQVGYGYTFGSGTRLTVV.

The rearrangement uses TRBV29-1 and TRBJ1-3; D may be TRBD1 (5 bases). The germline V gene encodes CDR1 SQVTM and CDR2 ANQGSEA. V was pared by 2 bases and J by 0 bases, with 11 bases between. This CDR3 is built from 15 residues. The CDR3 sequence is CSVEPLQGSGNTIYF. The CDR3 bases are TGCAGCGTTGAACCGCTCCAGGGCTCTGGAAACACCATATATTTT.

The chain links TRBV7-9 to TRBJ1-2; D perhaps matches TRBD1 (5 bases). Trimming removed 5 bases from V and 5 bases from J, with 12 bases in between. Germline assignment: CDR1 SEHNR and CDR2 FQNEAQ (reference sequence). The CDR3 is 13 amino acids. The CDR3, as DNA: TGTGCCAGCAGCCCAGCCGGGGGTTATGGCTACACCTTC. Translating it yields CASSPAGGYGYTF.